This TCR beta chain was found in a study of a mutant IDH1 vaccine in newly diagnosed glioma. Study-wide context: Vaccines were first given 4-6 weeks after radiotherapy alone, or with temozolomide cycles. Study results and caveats: Whatever changes occurred in top peripheral T cell clonotypes seemed unrelated to pseudoprogression. In about 93% of patients, immune responses induced by the vaccine occurred.

Profiling relied on immunoSEQ multiplex PCR, and the TCRdb table lists in-frame clones only, not all of them. The sample records about 110,000 clones, 85% to 90% being singletons. This sample's time point: week 11, during vaccination. Vaccination used 300 ug of mutant IDH1 20-mer peptide per dose, with topical imiquimod. Astrocytomas that were new, WHO grade 3 or 4, IDH1-mutant and ATRX-lost were present in the donors. Notes on this clone: Its specificity is unknown.

The sequence was collected from a woman in her forties or fifties with glioma. The sample here was PBMCs, taken from a glioma patient whose treatment included an IDH1 peptide vaccine.

CDR3 sequence: CGCGRRQETQYF. The CDR3 coding sequence is TGTGGGTGCGGGAGACGACAAGAGACCCAGTACTTC. This chain links TRBV6-5 with TRBJ2-5, with 7 positions matching TRBD2. Germline V gene sequence: CDR1 MNHEY, CDR2 SVGAGI. The CDR3 contains 12 residues.